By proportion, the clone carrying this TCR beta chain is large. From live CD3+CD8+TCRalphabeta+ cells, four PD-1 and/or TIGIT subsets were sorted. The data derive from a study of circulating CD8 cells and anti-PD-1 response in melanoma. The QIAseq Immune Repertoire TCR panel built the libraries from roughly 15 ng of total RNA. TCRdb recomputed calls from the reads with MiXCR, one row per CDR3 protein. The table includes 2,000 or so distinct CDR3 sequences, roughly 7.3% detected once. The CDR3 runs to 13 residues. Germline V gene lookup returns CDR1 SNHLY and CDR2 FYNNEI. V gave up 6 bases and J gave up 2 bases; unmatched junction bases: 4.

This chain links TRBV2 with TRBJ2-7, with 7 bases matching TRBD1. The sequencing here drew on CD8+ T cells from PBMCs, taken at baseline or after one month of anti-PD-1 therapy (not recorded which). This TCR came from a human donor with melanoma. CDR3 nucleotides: TGTGCCAGCAGCGCTGGACAGGCCTACGAGCAGTACTTC. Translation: CASSAGQAYEQYF.